Sequencing of this T cell receptor (beta chain) was carried out in a study of Tregs in tolerant kidney transplant recipients. General study findings and limits: Biological reproducibility was not directly addressed in this study. Activated donor B cell expansion appeared to reveal the most relevant donor-specific TCRbeta repertoire. Few patients were studied, so findings need validation in larger groups.

About this clone itself: Its antigen is unidentified.

Clones were sequenced by immunoSEQ multiplex PCR, and TCRdb holds only the in-frame ones, with some missing. The table includes around 52,000 clones, 83% detected once. Thawed PBMCs were FACS-sorted into unstimulated CD4+CD25+CD127- regulatory T cells, CD4+CD25- non-regulatory cells, CD4 and CD8 cells. The CDR3 is 16 residues long. Trimming removed 5 bases from V and 5 bases from J; junction bases left unmatched: 7. Germline values: CDR1 SEHNR, CDR2 FQNEAQ (reference sequence). The sample consisted of CD4+ T cells from blood. The chain couples TRBV7-9 to TRBJ1-5; 12 bases line up with TRBD1. This clonotype was obtained from a human donor in good health. CDR3 in amino acids: CASSRSGTGGYQPQHF. The DNA of the CDR3 is TGTGCCAGCAGCCGTTCTGGGACAGGGGGCTATCAGCCCCAGCATTTT.